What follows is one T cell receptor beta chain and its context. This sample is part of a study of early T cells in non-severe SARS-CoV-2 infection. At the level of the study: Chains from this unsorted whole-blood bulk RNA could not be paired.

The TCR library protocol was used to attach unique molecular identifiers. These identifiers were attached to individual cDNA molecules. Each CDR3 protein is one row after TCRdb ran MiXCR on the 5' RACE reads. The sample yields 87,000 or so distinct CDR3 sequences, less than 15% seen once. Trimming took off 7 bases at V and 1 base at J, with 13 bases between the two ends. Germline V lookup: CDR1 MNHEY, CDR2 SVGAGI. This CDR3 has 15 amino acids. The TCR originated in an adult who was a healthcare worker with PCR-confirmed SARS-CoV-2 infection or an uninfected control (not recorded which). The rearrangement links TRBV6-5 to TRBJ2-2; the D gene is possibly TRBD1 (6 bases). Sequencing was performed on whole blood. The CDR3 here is CASTKLDRNTGELFF. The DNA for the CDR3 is TGTGCCAGCACCAAATTGGACAGGAACACCGGGGAGCTGTTTTTT.